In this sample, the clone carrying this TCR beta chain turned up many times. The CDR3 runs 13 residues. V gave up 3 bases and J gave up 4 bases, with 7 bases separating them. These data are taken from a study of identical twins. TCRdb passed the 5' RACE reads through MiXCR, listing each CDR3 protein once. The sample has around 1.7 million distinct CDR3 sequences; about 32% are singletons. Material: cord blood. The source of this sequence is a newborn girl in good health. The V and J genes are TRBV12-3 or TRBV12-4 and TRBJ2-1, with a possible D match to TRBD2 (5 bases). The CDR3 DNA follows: TGTGCCAGCAGTTTCTGCGGGTACAATGAGCAGTTCTTC. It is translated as CASSFCGYNEQFF.